This TCR beta chain was documented in a study of blood T cell repertoires in COVID-19. Across the whole study: Samples came from the United States, Italy and Spain, spanning acute and convalescent COVID-19. Sources were T cells, B-cell-depleted T cells, or PBMCs; the material itself was cDNA or gDNA.

The germline gives CDR1 SGHNT, CDR2 YYREEE (reference sequence). With V trimmed by 4 bases and J by 5 bases, 12 bases remained unmatched. The CDR3 extends over 17 amino acids. As processed by the authors: From reference gene primer amplification, estimates of nucleated cell counts were derived. Libraries were prepared by immunoSEQ multiplex PCR; TCRdb keeps only in-frame clonotypes and omits some of them. V, J and clone size reflect that table, while D and trimming were determined from the DNA. The sample holds under 250,000 clones; 75% to 90% are singletons and the top ten take roughly 0.7%. This TCR came from a middle-aged man with acute or convalescent COVID-19. The chain recombines TRBV5-4 with TRBJ2-5; 12 nucleotides agree with TRBD1. Sequenced sample: peripheral blood. The CDR3 sequence is CASSGSGQGAIPETQYF. CDR3 DNA sequence: TGTGCCAGCAGCGGATCGGGACAGGGGGCAATACCCGAGACCCAGTACTTC.